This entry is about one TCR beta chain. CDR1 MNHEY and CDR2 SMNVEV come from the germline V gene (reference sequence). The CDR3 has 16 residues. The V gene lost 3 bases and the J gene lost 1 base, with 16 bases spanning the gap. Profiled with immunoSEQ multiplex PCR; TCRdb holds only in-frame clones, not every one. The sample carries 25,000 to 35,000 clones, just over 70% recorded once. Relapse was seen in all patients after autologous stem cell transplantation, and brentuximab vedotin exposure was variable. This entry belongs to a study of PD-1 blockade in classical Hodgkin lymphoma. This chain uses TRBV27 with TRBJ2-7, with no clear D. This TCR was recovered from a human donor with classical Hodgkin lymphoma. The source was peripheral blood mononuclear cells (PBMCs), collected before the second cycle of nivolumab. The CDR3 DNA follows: TGTGCCAGCAGTTTCCGAGACCTAACAGAGTCCTACGAGCAGTACTTC. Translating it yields CASSFRDLTESYEQYF.